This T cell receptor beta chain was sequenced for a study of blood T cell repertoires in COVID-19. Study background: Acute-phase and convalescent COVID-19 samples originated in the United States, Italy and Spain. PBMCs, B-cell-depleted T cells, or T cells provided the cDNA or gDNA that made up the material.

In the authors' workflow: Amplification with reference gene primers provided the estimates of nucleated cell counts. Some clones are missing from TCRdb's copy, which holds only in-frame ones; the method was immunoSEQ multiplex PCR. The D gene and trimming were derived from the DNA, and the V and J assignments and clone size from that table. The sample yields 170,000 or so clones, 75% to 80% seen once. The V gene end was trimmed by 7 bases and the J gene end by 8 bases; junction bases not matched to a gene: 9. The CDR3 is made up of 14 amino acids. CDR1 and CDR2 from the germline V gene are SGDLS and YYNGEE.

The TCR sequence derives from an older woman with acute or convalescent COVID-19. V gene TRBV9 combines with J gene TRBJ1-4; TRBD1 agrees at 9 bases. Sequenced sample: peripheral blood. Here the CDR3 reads CASRPGTGSEKLFF. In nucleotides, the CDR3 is TGTGCCAGCCGTCCCGGGACAGGGAGCGAAAAACTGTTTTTT.